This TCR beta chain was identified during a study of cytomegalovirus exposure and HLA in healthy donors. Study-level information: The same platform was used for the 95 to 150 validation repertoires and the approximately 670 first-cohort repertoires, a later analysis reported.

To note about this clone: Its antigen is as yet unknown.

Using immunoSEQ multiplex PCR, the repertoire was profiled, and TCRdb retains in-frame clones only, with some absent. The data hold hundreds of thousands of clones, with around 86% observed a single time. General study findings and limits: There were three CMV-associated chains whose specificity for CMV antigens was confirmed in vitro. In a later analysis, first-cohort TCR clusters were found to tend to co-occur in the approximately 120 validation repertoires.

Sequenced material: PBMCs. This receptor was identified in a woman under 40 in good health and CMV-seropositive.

CDR3 loop: CASSAAAGLPYNEQFF. In DNA, the CDR3 is TGTGCCAGCAGTGCAGCGGCCGGACTTCCCTACAATGAGCAGTTCTTC. This rearrangement joins TRBV2 to TRBJ2-1; the D gene is possibly TRBD2 (5 bases). This CDR3 has 16 amino acids. Trimming pared 4 bases from V and 2 bases from J, leaving 15 bases between. Germline V gene sequence: CDR1 SNHLY, CDR2 FYNNEI.